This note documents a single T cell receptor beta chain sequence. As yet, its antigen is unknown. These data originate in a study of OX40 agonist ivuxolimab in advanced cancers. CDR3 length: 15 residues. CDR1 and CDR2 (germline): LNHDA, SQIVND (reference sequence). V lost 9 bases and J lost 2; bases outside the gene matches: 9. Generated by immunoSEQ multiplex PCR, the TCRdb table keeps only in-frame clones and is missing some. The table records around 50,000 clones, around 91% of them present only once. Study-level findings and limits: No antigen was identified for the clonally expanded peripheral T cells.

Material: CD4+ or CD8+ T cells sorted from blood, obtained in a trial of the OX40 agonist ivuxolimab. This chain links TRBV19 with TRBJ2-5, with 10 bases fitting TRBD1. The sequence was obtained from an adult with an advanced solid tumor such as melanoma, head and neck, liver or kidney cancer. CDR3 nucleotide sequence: TGTGCCAGCAGAAGACAGGGGGCAGGGCAAGAGACCCAGTACTTC. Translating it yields CASRRQGAGQETQYF.